The 26 T cell receptor beta chains below all came from one sample that was sequenced in a study of shared clonotypes between healthy human individuals (TCRdb year 2020). The library was made by the immunoSEQ multiplex PCR assay. In TCRdb, the immuneACCESS table is reduced to in-frame sequences with V and J assigned. These tables do not hold every clone; where another copy was compared, an unresolved V gene accounts for under half, and the others remain unexplained. In this sample the table shows about 2.5 million clones, less than 95% of which occur a single time. Of the sample, 0.37% falls within the top ten clones. Sequencing used naive CD4+ T cells from PBMCs. Explained via the paper, the cell subset or site label denotes: CD45RA+ positively selected. These receptors were taken from a man between 18 and 35 years old in good health. Some clones in this sample may be carry-over from other donors' samples.

There are a few counts of this clone. This CDR3 reads CASSGGTSGRAFF. The CDR3 DNA is TGTGCCAGCAGCGGCGGGACTTCCGGACGTGCTTTCTTT. The rearrangement uses TRBV9 and TRBJ1-1; tentative D call: TRBD1 (5 bases). Germline V gene lookup returns CDR1 SGDLS and CDR2 YYNGEE. The germline V and J ends were trimmed by 3 bases and 11 bases, with 17 bases remaining between them. The CDR3 consists of 13 residues.

The chain employs TRBV7-3 and TRBJ2-7; D uncertain. Germline loops: CDR1 SGHTA, CDR2 FQGTGA. The ends were cut back, 2 bases at V and 3 bases at J, with 11 bases in the middle. CDR3 length: 14 amino acids. In DNA, the CDR3 is TGTGCCAGCAGCTTATTTCCAGGAAACTACGAGCAGTACTTC. Protein: CASSLFPGNYEQYF.

This rearrangement joins TRBV28 to TRBJ2-7; D possibly corresponds to TRBD1 (6 bases). The V end lost 6 bases, the J end lost 0 bases, and 15 bases lay between the germline ends. Germline V gene data show CDR1 as MDHEN and CDR2 as SYDVKM. This CDR3 contains 15 residues. The CDR3 region has the DNA TGTGCCAGCAGACCCGGAGAGGGGGACTCCTACGAGCAGTACTTC. This translates into CASRPGEGDSYEQYF.

The gene calls are TRBV5-1 and TRBJ2-1; 9 bases line up with TRBD2. From germline, CDR1 is SGHRS and CDR2 YFSETQ. The CDR3 has 15 residues. V dropped 0 bases and J dropped 7; count of bases not matched to a gene: 5. DNA for the CDR3: TGCGCCAGCAGCTTGGTAGCGGGAGTATCTAATGAGCAGTTCTTC. This translates into CASSLVAGVSNEQFF.

This clone occurred a few times. The chain combines TRBV28 with TRBJ1-5; D call uncertain. CDR1 MDHEN and CDR2 SYDVKM come from the germline V gene. The V gene lost 2 bases and the J gene lost 6 bases, with 11 bases spanning the gap. There are 14 residues in the CDR3. CDR3 nucleotide sequence: TGTGCCAGCAGTTTAGCGTTCAGGTTTCAGCCCCAGCATTTT. Translating it yields CASSLAFRFQPQHF.

The chain employs TRBV18 and TRBJ2-1, with a tentative D call TRBD2 (8 bases). Between the trimmed V and J ends, which lost 4 bases and 4 bases, there was a span of 14 bases. CDR1 and CDR2 (germline): KGHSH, LQKENI. CDR3 size: 15 residues. The chain's CDR3 is CASSRREGAYNEQFF. The CDR3 bases are TGTGCCAGCTCACGACGGGAGGGGGCTTACAATGAGCAGTTCTTC.

Note on this clone: Compared with germline, one end of the junction differs, possibly owing to a read error. The J gene is TRBJ1-2, the V gene TRBV27, with 8 bases aligning to TRBD1. Germline CDR1 is MNHEY and CDR2 is SMNVEV (reference sequence). The CDR3 has 14 residues. The CDR3 loop is CVSHRTGQDYGYTF. The DNA for the CDR3 is TGTGTCAGCCACCGGACAGGGCAAGACTATGGCTACACCTTC.

The rearrangement links TRBV7-9 to TRBJ2-5, with a possible D match to TRBD1 (6 bases). The CDR3 is 18 amino acids. V was cut by 6 bases and J by 5 bases, with 28 bases left in between. Germline V gene lookup returns CDR1 SEHNR and CDR2 FQNEAQ (reference sequence). This chain's CDR3 is CASRQLLTGGSPVETQYF. In nucleotides, the CDR3 is TGTGCCAGCAGGCAACTACTGACAGGTGGTTCCCCTGTTGAGACCCAGTACTTC.

The rearrangement uses TRBV4-3 and TRBJ1-2; a possible D gene is TRBD1 (5 bases). CDR1 is LGHNA, CDR2 YSLEER, per germline. The V end was cut by 5 bases, the J end by 3 bases, with 10 bases between. The CDR3 runs 13 residues. DNA for the CDR3: TGCGCCAGCAGCGCCCTGGGGGACTATGGCTACACCTTC. Protein sequence: CASSALGDYGYTF.

V gene TRBV28 combines with J gene TRBJ1-1; D not certain. The CDR3 is 15 residues long. Germline loops: CDR1 MDHEN, CDR2 SYDVKM. The V end was cut by 5 bases, the J end by 5 bases, with 18 bases between. The CDR3 is CASSLTHRGGTEAFF. CDR3 DNA sequence: TGTGCCAGCAGTCTCACGCACAGAGGAGGGACTGAAGCTTTCTTT.

V usage is TRBV5-4 and J usage is TRBJ2-1, with 9 bases fitting TRBD1. CDR1 and CDR2 from the germline V gene are SGHNT and YYREEE (reference sequence). Germline trimming cut 10 bases from V and 5 bases from J; bases unmatched to any gene: 10. The CDR3 length is 14 residues. The CDR3 DNA follows: TGTGCCGTCCGTCCGGGACAGGGTAACAATGAGCAGTTCTTC. Its protein is CAVRPGQGNNEQFF. Together with reference TRBV5-4 and TRBJ2-1, the CDR3 gives the full variable domain: ETGVTQSPTHLIKTRGQQVTLRCSSQSGHNTVSWYQQALGQGPQFIFQYYREEENGRGNFPPRFSGLQFPNYSSELNVNALELDDSALYLCAVRPGQGNNEQFFGPGTRLTVL.

This clone was recorded a few times. The chain is built from TRBV30 and TRBJ1-5; D not resolved. CDR1 is GTSNPN and CDR2 is SVGIG in the germline V gene (reference sequence). V lost 3 bases to trimming and J lost 0 bases, with 9 bases between them. The length of the CDR3 is 14 residues. The CDR3 is CAWSTDLSNQPQHF. The CDR3 nucleotides are TGTGCCTGGAGCACGGACCTTAGCAATCAGCCCCAGCATTTT.

The chain carries TRBV11-3 and TRBJ2-1, with D perhaps TRBD2 (6 bases). Trimming took 5 bases from V and 6 from J, leaving 20 bases between them. CDR1 is SGHNT and CDR2 is YENEEA in the germline V gene. CDR3 size: 16 residues. As DNA, the CDR3 is TGTGCCAGCAGCCCCCGCTCCGGGAGCGGATCCAATGAGCAGTTCTTC. It encodes CASSPRSGSGSNEQFF. The variable domain in full, completed from reference TRBV11-3 and TRBJ2-1, reads EAGVVQSPRYKIIEKKQPVAFWCNPISGHNTLYWYLQNLGQGPELLIRYENEEAVDDSQLPKDRFSAERLKGVDSTLKIQPAELGDSAVYLCASSPRSGSGSNEQFFGPGTRLTVL.

This clone appeared a single time. The rearrangement links TRBV2 to TRBJ2-7; D ambiguous. This CDR3 contains 12 residues. Trimming removed 5 bases at V and 9 bases at J, with 14 bases between. The germline V gene has CDR1 SNHLY and CDR2 FYNNEI. The CDR3 protein is CASSSGAPPQYF. CDR3 nucleotide sequence: TGTGCCAGCAGTTCTGGAGCCCCGCCGCAGTACTTC.

The chain links TRBV28 to TRBJ2-3; D perhaps matches TRBD1 (5 bases). CDR1 MDHEN and CDR2 SYDVKM come from the germline V gene. The CDR3 spans 16 residues. V lost 5 bases, J lost 4 bases, and 19 bases lay in between. The CDR3 DNA sequence: TGTGCCAGCAGTCCCCTCGCGCCCCCCAGGGCAGATACGCAGTATTTT. Protein: CASSPLAPPRADTQYF.

This clone was counted once. This chain connects TRBV7-5 to TRBJ2-7. TRBV7-5 is listed as a pseudogene. The CDR3 is made up of 12 amino acids. CDR3 in amino acids: CARSPSPHEQYF. The CDR3 DNA is TGTGCCAGAAGTCCAAGTCCCCACGAGCAGTACTTC.

The V call is TRBV9, the J call TRBJ2-7; perhaps TRBD2 as D (6 bases). The CDR3 is 17 residues long. Germline V gene lookup returns CDR1 SGDLS and CDR2 YYNGEE. V was clipped by 0 bases and J by 3 bases, with 19 bases between them. DNA of the CDR3: TGTGCCAGCAGCGTAGCTGGTCCGGGAAAGGGAGGCTACGAGCAGTACTTC. It encodes CASSVAGPGKGGYEQYF.

This chain connects TRBV13 to TRBJ2-7; possible D gene TRBD1, 6 bases. Trimming removed 4 bases from V and 7 bases from J, with 14 bases in between. Germline V gene sequence: CDR1 PRHDT, CDR2 FYEKMQ (reference sequence). CDR3 length: 13 residues. DNA for the CDR3: TGTGCCAGCAGCTCCTACAGGGTCGAGGAGCAGTACTTC. Its translation: CASSSYRVEEQYF.

The chain links TRBV5-6 to TRBJ2-3; 7 bases match TRBD1. The junction had 6 bases not matched to a gene; V was cut back by 3 bases and J by 5 bases. This CDR3 spans 14 amino acids. Germline V gene data show CDR1 as SGHDT and CDR2 as YYEEEE. Written as DNA, the CDR3 is TGTGCCAGCAGCTCCGGGACAGAGAAAGATACGCAGTATTTT. It yields the protein CASSSGTEKDTQYF.

This clone is a singleton in its sample. The chain carries TRBV4-1 and TRBJ1-5; no clear D gene. This CDR3 has 16 amino acids. The V end lost 0 bases, the J end lost 6 bases, and 15 bases lay between the germline ends. Germline loops: CDR1 MGHRA, CDR2 YSYEKL. The CDR3 here is CASSQESSVLGQPQHF. CDR3 coding DNA: TGCGCCAGCAGCCAAGAGAGTAGTGTGCTGGGTCAGCCCCAGCATTTT.

The rearrangement uses TRBV29-1 and TRBJ1-2; 11 positions match TRBD1. Germline V gene lookup returns CDR1 SQVTM and CDR2 ANQGSEA. Germline trimming cut 6 bases from V and 2 bases from J; bases unmatched to any gene: 14. This CDR3 spans 17 amino acids. CDR3 sequence: CSVLGRGGQGANYGYTF. The CDR3 bases are TGCAGCGTCCTCGGCAGAGGAGGACAGGGGGCGAACTATGGCTACACCTTC.

This chain links TRBV19 with TRBJ1-5; TRBD1 agrees at 7 bases. Germline values: CDR1 LNHDA, CDR2 SQIVND (reference sequence). This CDR3 is 16 amino acids long. Unmatched junction bases numbered 14, after V lost 7 bases and J lost 5 bases. Here the CDR3 reads CASNEPDRALYQPQHF. The CDR3 region has the DNA TGTGCCAGTAACGAACCTGACAGGGCACTTTATCAGCCCCAGCATTTT.

The chain uses TRBV20-1 and TRBJ1-4; 7 bases map to TRBD1. This CDR3 has 11 residues. Germline CDR1 reads DFQATT; CDR2 reads SNEGSKA (reference sequence). Trimming took 6 bases from V and 7 from J; bases not matched to a gene: 2. CDR3 amino acids: CSANRGEKLFF. The CDR3 bases are TGCAGTGCCAACAGGGGTGAAAAACTGTTTTTT.

V is TRBV5-1 and J is TRBJ2-5; 16 bases are shared with TRBD2. With 4 bases clipped from V and 4 bases from J, the junction kept 10 bases outside the gene matches. The CDR3 loop spans 18 amino acids. Germline CDR1 reads SGHRS; CDR2 reads YFSETQ. CDR3 residues: CASSPGTSGRASGETQYF. The CDR3 DNA reads as TGCGCCAGCAGCCCCGGGACTAGCGGGAGGGCCTCTGGAGAGACCCAGTACTTC.

This chain connects TRBV28 to TRBJ1-1; unclear D gene. V was cut by 5 bases and J by 7 bases, with 11 bases left in between. The CDR3 has 12 amino acids. Germline CDR1 MDHEN, CDR2 SYDVKM. In DNA form, the CDR3 reads TGTGCCAGCAGTCCCCTTGGGAGTGAAGCTTTCTTT. This encodes CASSPLGSEAFF.

This chain uses TRBV28 with TRBJ1-1; D not certain. Trimming took 7 bases from V and 4 from J, leaving 7 bases between them. This CDR3 has 11 amino acids. CDR1 and CDR2 (germline): MDHEN, SYDVKM. The CDR3 protein is CASNYVTEAFF. The DNA for the CDR3 is TGTGCCAGCAACTACGTCACTGAAGCTTTCTTT.